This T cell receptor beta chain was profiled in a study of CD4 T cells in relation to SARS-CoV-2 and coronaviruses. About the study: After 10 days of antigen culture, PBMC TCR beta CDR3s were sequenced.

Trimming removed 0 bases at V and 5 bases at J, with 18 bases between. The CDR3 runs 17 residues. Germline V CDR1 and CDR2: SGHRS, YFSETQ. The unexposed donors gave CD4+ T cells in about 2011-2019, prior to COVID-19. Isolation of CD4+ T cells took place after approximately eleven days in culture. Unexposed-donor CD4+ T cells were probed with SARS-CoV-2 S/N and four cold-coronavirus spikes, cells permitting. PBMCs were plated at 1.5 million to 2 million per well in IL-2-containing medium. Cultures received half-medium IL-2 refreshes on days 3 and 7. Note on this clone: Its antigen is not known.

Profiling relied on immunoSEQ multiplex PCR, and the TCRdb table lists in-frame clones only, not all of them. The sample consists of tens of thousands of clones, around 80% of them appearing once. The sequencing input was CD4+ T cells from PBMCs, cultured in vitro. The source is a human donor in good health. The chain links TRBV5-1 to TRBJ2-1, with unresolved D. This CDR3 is CASSLAVIGGSNNEQFF. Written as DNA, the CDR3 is TGCGCCAGCAGCTTGGCCGTAATTGGCGGATCTAACAATGAGCAGTTCTTC.